The T cell receptor beta chain described here comes from a study of early T cells in non-severe SARS-CoV-2 infection. Overall study context: Sequencing used unsorted whole-blood bulk RNA, so chains lack pairing. General study findings and limits: VDJdb matches were skewed toward anti-spike CD8 T cell responses.

The trim removed 0 bases at V and 3 bases at J, leaving 2 bases unmatched. The CDR3 runs 16 residues. The germline CDR1 and CDR2 sequences are SGHNT and YYREEE (reference sequence). Separate cDNA molecules each had unique molecular identifiers attached to them. Using its own MiXCR run on the 5' RACE reads, TCRdb lists one record per CDR3 protein. Of 60,000 to 70,000 distinct CDR3 sequences detected, over 4.5% appear once; the ten largest clones hold 4% to 5%. This clonotype was found many times. Its antigen is currently unknown. This chain joins TRBV5-4 and TRBJ2-2, with 10 nucleotides matching TRBD2. The TCR was taken from an adult who was a healthcare worker with PCR-confirmed SARS-CoV-2 infection or an uninfected control (not recorded which). Sequencing was carried out using whole blood. The CDR3 here is CASSLEAGGYTGELFF. The CDR3 DNA reads as TGTGCCAGCAGCTTGGAAGCGGGAGGGTACACCGGGGAGCTGTTTTTT. Filled out from reference TRBV5-4 and TRBJ2-2, the complete variable domain reads ETGVTQSPTHLIKTRGQQVTLRCSSQSGHNTVSWYQQALGQGPQFIFQYYREEENGRGNFPPRFSGLQFPNYSSELNVNALELDDSALYLCASSLEAGGYTGELFFGEGSRLTVL.